The subject of this entry is one TCR beta chain. Which antigen it targets is not known. Per-nucleotide qualities are absent, and no much larger clonotype sits a single base away. This sample was included in a study of cytomegalovirus exposure and HLA in healthy donors (TCRdb year 2017). For the study in its entirety: An earlier analysis of about 530 of the donors reported roughly 300 Gb of sequence data and around 110 million unique TCR beta sequences obtained from about 179 million T cells. An early release covering around 630 HLA-typed donors comprised about 300 gigabases of sequencing data and roughly 86 million unique TCR sequences. Of the approximately 400 genotyped donors, around 81% fell in the genetic ancestry cluster associated with self-reported Caucasian donors. The study was designed to test whether signatures of past pathogen exposure could be identified by cataloging public T cell receptors. The study profiled the T cell repertoires of 500 to 800 subjects by immunosequencing and related them to cytomegalovirus serostatus. Along with the approximately 620-subject first cohort, a separate validation cohort of approximately 110 different subjects was used. The study combined high-throughput TCR immunosequencing, statistical association of individual TCRs with disease status, and machine learning to predict cytomegalovirus infection status. A later analysis re-examined previously published TCR beta repertoires from several hundred donors and added high-resolution HLA genotyping to investigate patterns of TCR occurrence. Rather than using new phenotypic data, the later analysis identified candidate immune exposures from TCR beta sequences and from how often those sequences occurred across donors. An earlier analysis of 500 to 750 of the donors applied high-throughput TCR beta sequencing to assess whether each TCR beta V gene segment acted as functional or pseudogenic. Donor age, sex, ethnicity and CMV serostatus were compiled together with the repertoire data. In a later genetic analysis, genome-wide SNP genotypes for about three fifths of the roughly 670 donors were used, and that subset was treated as a discovery cohort. Every repertoire in the discovery cohort had been generated on one and the same sequencing platform. HLA typing covered class I and class II loci at four-digit resolution. The number of donors typed differed by locus, with about 629-640 for A, B, C, DRB1 and DQB1, over 500 for DQA1, about 610 for DPA1, and some 470 for DPB1. A handful of DR-DQ haplotypes were handled as single units for association and clustering because linkage in the cohort was strong. Among almost 400 genotyped donors of the cohort, an average of roughly 240,000 unique TCR beta nucleotide sequences were sequenced per donor, roughly 20% of them non-productive. Study-level results and caveats: Correlated functional status among segregating V segments might reflect linkage disequilibrium, but an unknown experimental factor could not be ruled out. A later analysis found that HLA-associated TCR beta chains were more clonally expanded and had lower generation probabilities than equally common non-associated chains. When HLA alleles, especially DR and DQ, strongly co-occurred, attributing TCR associations to individual alleles was difficult. The classifier was reported to diagnose cytomegalovirus status with high specificity and sensitivity in both the original and validation cohorts. A further reported finding was that TCR beta sequences accurately predicted the HLA-A and HLA-B alleles for most subjects in the first cohort. In vitro tests confirmed that a few of the cytomegalovirus-associated TCR beta chains recognize cytomegalovirus antigens. Sequencing depth was assumed to be roughly uniform across donors in the presence/absence analyses, though that assumption may not hold. Only TCR beta chains were sequenced in this cohort, and the absence of alpha or paired-chain data limited detectable features. Across donors, most TCR sequences were observed very rarely, whereas some public TCRs were present in many individuals. Some IMGT-functional V segments, including TRBV6-2 and TRBV6-3, could not be distinguished by the 87-base-pair reads and were therefore excluded. A later analysis reported that several top co-occurrence clusters appeared linked to parvovirus B19, influenza, CMV and Epstein-Barr virus. Broadly in line with IMGT annotations, most TCR beta V segments showed up in productive rearrangements about 87% or about 30% of the time in an earlier analysis of roughly 590 of the donors. Because HLA typing was unavailable for some donors at each locus, only the typed subset was used in association tests. Specific HLA alleles were associated with 15,000 to 20,000 TCR beta sequences at a false discovery rate of 0.05 in a later analysis. The authors suggested that the approach could potentially be generalized to other disease states and immunological phenotypes. Most CMV-associated TCR beta chains appeared to be HLA-restricted in a later analysis, and the HLA associations seemed to be driven largely by CMV exposure. The only immune exposure information available for the cohort was CMV serostatus. V-gene and J-gene trimming of TCR beta chains was associated with a missense DCLRE1C variant in a later genetic analysis, and the association was replicated in an independent cohort. A total of about 150 TCR beta chains were listed by the study as associated with cytomegalovirus. The earlier analysis of 587 of the donors excluded 15 to 20 rarely observed V segments, including chromosome 9 orphons, because counts were too low. A cluster of highly shared sequence variants was judged likely to be a technical artifact of the sequencing pipeline. In a later genetic analysis, fewer N-insertions in productive TCRs were reported among donors in an Asian-associated ancestry cluster than the approximately 670-donor mean. According to a later analysis, TCR association rates differed among HLA loci, with DRB1 alleles showing the most associated TCRs and HLA-C alleles showing the fewest.

The cohort was made up of 666 healthy bone marrow donors. All cohort members were sampled while nominally healthy, although unrecorded immune exposures were likely present. The donor tested CMV seropositive and was one of the 289 seropositive cohort members. A peripheral blood sample was provided by each donor, and peripheral blood mononuclear cells were used for TCR beta sequencing. The Qiagen DNeasy Blood Extraction Kit was used to extract genomic DNA from the blood cell samples. For CDR1 and CDR2, the germline V gene (reference sequence) lists SEHNR and FQNEAQ. The germline V end is reduced by 5 bases and the J end by 9 bases; junction bases left unmatched: 7. The CDR3 measures 13 amino acids from cysteine to phenylalanine. The entry retains the CDR3 DNA only, 39 bases that are in frame from base 1. The library was built by means of the immunoSEQ multiplex PCR assay. A mixture of 60 forward primers for TCR Vbeta segments and 13 reverse primers for TCR Jbeta segments was used in the multiplex PCR. Amplification of the CDR3 region of rearranged TCR beta genes was performed with a multiplex PCR assay on genomic DNA. The amplified TCR beta libraries were sequenced on the Illumina HiSeq System as 87-base-pair reads. The authors' analysis ran thus. A later analysis counted about 82 million unique TCR beta chains across the 666 repertoires, and around 12 million of these chains were shared by at least two donors. Raw reads were error-corrected and collapsed into unique sequences with a nearest-neighbor algorithm that merged closely related sequences to remove PCR and sequencing errors. CDR3 sequences were aligned to IMGT reference sequences to assign V, D and J gene segments. For a sequence to be retained, a match of at least six nucleotides was required to both a V gene segment and a J gene segment. A rearrangement counted as productive if the CDR3 had no stop codons and remained in frame with V and J, and every other rearrangement counted as non-productive. CDR3 was defined by IMGT convention, running from the second conserved V-encoded cysteine to the conserved J-encoded phenylalanine. The earlier analysis of some 540 of the donors excluded any sequence lacking an unambiguous match to a single V gene segment. An earlier analysis of fewer than 750 of the donors classified V segments as functional when productive rearrangements were above 56.7% and as segregating when the standard deviation between donors was above 5%. A statistical classification framework was built to diagnose cytomegalovirus status from the catalog of TCR beta chain sequences. V and J gene assignment, in a later analysis, came from comparing TCR nucleotide sequences with IMGT/GENE-DB human TR gene sequences. The TCRdist pipeline was used in a later analysis to assign CDR3 sequences and most-parsimonious VDJ recombination scenarios. A later analysis defined each TCR beta chain by its CDR3 amino acid sequence plus V-gene family, and excluded reads lacking a unique V-gene family. A later analysis removed nearly 600 highly shared, low-generation-probability nucleotide sequences to deal with suspected cross-contamination and a sequencing artifact. For each public chain, a later analysis derived a clonal expansion index from normalized ranks of inferred template counts within each repertoire. A later analysis computed generation probabilities with a VDJ recombination model fitted to out-of-frame rearrangements, and checked the results against IGoR. In a later analysis, TCR-TCR, TCR-HLA and TCR-CMV co-occurrence was scored with hypergeometric tests, and a repertoire-size bias correction was applied to TCR pairs. False discovery rates were estimated in a later analysis by permuting HLA or CMV assignments 20 times. In a later analysis, co-occurring TCRs were grouped using DBSCAN, with TCRdist sequence similarity added in when clustering inside HLA-allele-positive subsets. Co-occurrence clustering excluded repertoires with fewer than 30,000 or more than 120,000 public chains, plus five with anomalous nucleotide sharing. TCRdb's version of the immuneACCESS table is confined to in-frame rearrangements and falls short of the full clone set. An unresolved V gene accounts for under half of the shortfall where checked; the remainder is of unknown origin. The D gene and trimming were derived from the DNA, and the V and J assignments and clone size from that table. Within this sample are about 140,000 clones, with around 80% of them counted one time only. Together, the top ten hold 6.5% of the sample.

The V and J segments used are TRBV7-9 and TRBJ2-3; 8 bases in the middle match TRBD2. The specimen was PBMCs. This TCR was sampled from a man aged 40-49 years in good health and CMV-seropositive. The DNA sequence reads TGTGCCAGCAGCGACAATGGCGGGAGGACGCAGTATTTT. The encoded protein is CASSDNGGRTQYF.